This T cell receptor (beta chain) was sequenced for a study of T cells in Graves' hyperthyroidism and ophthalmopathy. This CDR3 is built from 15 residues. Unmatched junction bases numbered 8, after V lost 2 bases and J lost 6 bases. Germline V lookup: CDR1 SNHLY, CDR2 FYNNEI. This clonotype appeared many times. Antigen specificity is unknown. Study outcomes and limitations: It was a median about 7.1 months before onset that the model predicted ophthalmopathy.

RNA transcripts served as the template for amplifying TCR beta CDR3 regions. A first-round RT-PCR of the TCR CDR3 used the HTBI primer set. From the multiplex PCR reads, TCRdb called clonotypes with MiXCR, one entry per CDR3 protein. The sample lists roughly 240,000 distinct CDR3 sequences, roughly 22% occurring once. The receptor was derived from a woman in her 40s with Graves' ophthalmopathy. What was sequenced was blood. The V and J genes are TRBV2 and TRBJ2-7; 9 nucleotides line up with TRBD2. The CDR3: CASSELVSGSGEQYF. DNA of the CDR3: TGTGCCAGCAGTGAATTGGTTAGCGGGAGCGGCGAGCAGTACTTC.